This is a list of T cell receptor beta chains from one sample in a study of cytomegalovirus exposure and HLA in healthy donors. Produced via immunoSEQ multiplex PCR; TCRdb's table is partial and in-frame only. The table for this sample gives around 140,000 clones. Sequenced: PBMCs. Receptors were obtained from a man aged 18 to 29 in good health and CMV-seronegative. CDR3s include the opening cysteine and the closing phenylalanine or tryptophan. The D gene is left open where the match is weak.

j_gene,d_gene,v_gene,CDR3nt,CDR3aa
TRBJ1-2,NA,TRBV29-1,TGCAGCGCCGGAACTACTTATGGCTACACCTTC,CSAGTTYGYTF
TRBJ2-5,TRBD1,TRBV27,TGTGCCAGCAGTTTCTGGACAGGGGATGAGACCCAGTACTTC,CASSFWTGDETQYF
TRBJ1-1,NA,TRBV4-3,TGCGCCAGCAGCCAAGATCGCGGGGACACTGAAGCTTTCTTT,CASSQDRGDTEAFF
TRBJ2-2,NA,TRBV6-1,TGTGCCAGCAGTGGACAGGAGAACACCGGGGAGCTGTTTTTT,CASSGQENTGELFF
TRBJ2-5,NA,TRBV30,TGTGCCTGGAGTGGACAGGAAAGGGAGACCCAGTACTTC,CAWSGQERETQYF
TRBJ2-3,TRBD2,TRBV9,TGTGCCAGCAGCGTAGAAGCGGGGGACACAGATACGCAGTATTTT,CASSVEAGDTDTQYF
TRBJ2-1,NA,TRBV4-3,TGCGCCAGCAGCCAAGGGGTAGCCCCGAGTAATCTCAATGAGCAGTTCTTC,CASSQGVAPSNLNEQFF
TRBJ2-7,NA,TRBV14,TGTGCCAGCAGCCTAAAAACCGGGGTTAGCTCCTACGAGCAGTACTTC,CASSLKTGVSSYEQYF
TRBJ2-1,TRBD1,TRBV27,TGTGCCAGCACTCCGAAGGTAGGGGACAGAGACGTCGATGAGCAGTTCTTC,CASTPKVGDRDVDEQFF
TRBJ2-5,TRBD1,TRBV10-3,TGTGCCATCAGCTGGACAGGGGAGACCCAGTACTTC,CAISWTGETQYF
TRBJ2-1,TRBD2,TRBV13,TGTGCCAGCAGAATAGGGGCTAGCGGGAACAATGAGCAGTTCTTC,CASRIGASGNNEQFF
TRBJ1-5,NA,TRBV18,TGTGCCAGCTCACCCTTTCAGCCCCAGCATTTT,CASSPFQPQHF
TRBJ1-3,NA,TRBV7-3,TGTGCCAGCAGCTTAAATGCAGGGGAAGGAAACACCATATATTTT,CASSLNAGEGNTIYF
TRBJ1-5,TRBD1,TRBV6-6,TGTGCCAGCAGTTACATACAGGGGGCGTATCAGCCCCAGCATTTT,CASSYIQGAYQPQHF
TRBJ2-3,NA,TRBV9,TGTGCCAGCAGCGTAGGGGGGGACCAACTGCATTTT,CASSVGGDQLHF
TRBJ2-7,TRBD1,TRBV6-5,TGTGCCAGCAGCGCCGGACAGGCCTACGAGCAGTACTTC,CASSAGQAYEQYF